These 15 T cell receptor beta chains were sequenced from one sample in a study of OX40 agonist ivuxolimab in advanced cancers. Assay: immunoSEQ multiplex PCR; the TCRdb copy retains only in-frame clones and omits some. The profile shows 47,000 or so clones, around 90% of them singletons. The sequencing here drew on CD4+ or CD8+ T cells sorted from blood, taken in a trial of the OX40 agonist ivuxolimab. Every receptor here comes from an adult with an advanced solid tumor such as melanoma, head and neck, liver or kidney cancer.

The CDR3 reads CASSHGGVSTDTQYF. The CDR3 nucleotides are TGTGCCAGCAGCCATGGCGGGGTGAGCACAGATACGCAGTATTTT. The gene calls are TRBV14 and TRBJ2-3; TRBD2 is a possible D gene (6 bases). V lost 3 bases to trimming and J lost 0 bases, with 10 bases between them. This CDR3 is built from 15 residues. Germline V lookup: CDR1 SGHDN, CDR2 FVKESK.

The rearrangement links TRBV5-4 to TRBJ2-1; perhaps TRBD2 as D (5 bases). V was clipped by 3 bases and J by 6 bases, with 13 bases between them. CDR1 and CDR2 from the germline V gene are SGHNT and YYREEE (reference sequence). The CDR3 runs to 14 residues. This CDR3 reads CASSSDPSPNEQFF. The CDR3, as DNA: TGTGCCAGCAGCTCGGATCCTAGCCCCAATGAGCAGTTCTTC.

The gene calls are TRBV4-3 and TRBJ1-4; no reliable D call. This CDR3 is 15 amino acids long. Germline-derived CDR1 and CDR2 are LGHNA and YSLEER. Trimming removed 0 bases at V and 8 bases at J, with 13 bases between. In nucleotides, the CDR3 is TGCGCCAGCAGCCAAGATTCGGGAAATGGGGAAAAACTGTTTTTT. Its protein is CASSQDSGNGEKLFF.

The rearrangement joins TRBV7-9 to TRBJ2-5; TRBD1 aligns across 9 bases. The CDR3 covers 15 residues. The germline V gene has CDR1 SEHNR and CDR2 FQNEAQ (reference sequence). V lost 4 bases to trimming and J lost 4 bases; unmatched junction nucleotides: 7. The CDR3 DNA reads TGTGCCAGCAGCTCGCGGACAGGGGCGGGAGAGACCCAGTACTTC. It encodes CASSSRTGAGETQYF.

This rearrangement joins TRBV11-2 to TRBJ1-5; 7 bases align to TRBD1. In germline, CDR1 is SGHAT, CDR2 FQNNGV. Losses at the gene ends were 1 base for V and 5 bases for J; bases not matched to a gene: 5. This CDR3 spans 15 amino acids. The CDR3 protein is CASSLGDSTYQPQHF. The CDR3 region has the DNA TGTGCCAGCAGCTTAGGGGACAGTACTTATCAGCCCCAGCATTTT.

This clone was seen only once. V is TRBV9 and J is TRBJ1-4, with no clear D. This CDR3 contains 15 residues. Germline V gives CDR1 SGDLS, CDR2 YYNGEE. Trimming cost V 0 bases and J 7 bases, with 13 bases left between them. In nucleotides, the CDR3 is TGTGCCAGCAGCGTAGGTTTGGGGATTACTGAAAAACTGTTTTTT. Translating it yields CASSVGLGITEKLFF.

This sequence joins TRBV9 and TRBJ2-3; D perhaps matches TRBD1 (6 bases). Germline values: CDR1 SGDLS, CDR2 YYNGEE. The V end lost 4 bases, the J end lost 4 bases, and 10 bases lay between the germline ends. The CDR3 contains 13 residues. CDR3 amino acids: CASSQQGADTQYF. CDR3 bases: TGTGCCAGCAGCCAACAGGGCGCAGATACGCAGTATTTT.

This chain connects TRBV28 to TRBJ2-7; D call uncertain. This CDR3 has 14 amino acids. Germline values: CDR1 MDHEN, CDR2 SYDVKM. Deletions cut 3 bases from V and 6 bases from J, with 15 bases between. This chain's CDR3 is CASSFGSDPSEQYF. CDR3 DNA: TGTGCCAGCAGTTTCGGTTCGGATCCCTCCGAGCAGTACTTC.

The J gene is TRBJ2-7, the V gene TRBV9; 12 nucleotides match TRBD2. CDR1 SGDLS and CDR2 YYNGEE come from the germline V gene. CDR3 length: 14 residues. V lost 4 bases, J lost 7 bases, and 6 bases stayed unmatched. The CDR3 region has the DNA TGTGCCAGCAGCTCTAGCGGGGGGGCCGGAGAGCAGTACTTC. Encoded protein: CASSSSGGAGEQYF.

The chain has TRBV5-4 and TRBJ2-2, with no clear D. Germline assignment: CDR1 SGHNT and CDR2 YYREEE (reference sequence). Trimming cost V 7 bases and J 3 bases, with 10 bases left between them. The CDR3 extends over 13 amino acids. The CDR3, as DNA: TGTGCCAGCGCCCACCGACACACCGGGGAGCTGTTTTTT. Its translation: CASAHRHTGELFF.

J is TRBJ2-7 and V is TRBV11-2, with 14 nucleotides matching TRBD2. Losses at the gene ends were 4 bases for V and 4 bases for J; bases not matched to a gene: 6. CDR1 and CDR2 from the germline V gene are SGHAT and FQNNGV. This CDR3 has 16 amino acids. CDR3 in DNA: TGTGCCAGCAGCTCCGGACTAGCGGGGGGATTATACGAGCAGTACTTC. Its translation is CASSSGLAGGLYEQYF.

This clone appeared a single time. This chain links TRBV16 with TRBJ1-1, with D unclear. This CDR3 spans 13 amino acids. Per germline, CDR1 KGHSY and CDR2 FQNENV. Trimming left V 8 bases short and J 1 base short, with 11 bases between. The CDR3, as DNA: TGTGCCAGCTGCTACCTTAAGAACACTGAAGCTTTCTTT. This gives the protein CASCYLKNTEAFF.

The chain uses TRBV28 and TRBJ2-5, with D unclear. Germline V gene lookup returns CDR1 MDHEN and CDR2 SYDVKM. V was pared by 4 bases and J by 7 bases, with 7 bases between. The CDR3 covers 11 residues. CDR3 amino acids: CASSWGLTQYF. The CDR3 nucleotides are TGTGCCAGCAGTTGGGGATTGACCCAGTACTTC.

The chain uses TRBV9 and TRBJ2-7; 9 bases are a match to TRBD1. From germline, CDR1 is SGDLS and CDR2 YYNGEE. CDR3 length equals 16 residues. The V segment lost 0 bases and the J segment 3 bases; nucleotides outside the gene matches: 7. The CDR3 DNA follows: TGTGCCAGCAGCGTAGAGGTCGGGGACAGGGTCTACGAGCAGTACTTC. It specifies CASSVEVGDRVYEQYF.

V gene TRBV11-2 combines with J gene TRBJ2-7; 10 nucleotides agree with TRBD2. This CDR3 has 15 amino acids. Germline-derived CDR1 and CDR2 are SGHAT and FQNNGV. Germline trimming cut 1 base from V and 2 bases from J; bases unmatched to any gene: 2. The CDR3 here is CASSLASGGTYEQYF. CDR3 nucleotide sequence: TGTGCCAGCAGCTTAGCTAGCGGGGGCACCTACGAGCAGTACTTC.